This record covers a single TCR beta chain. The antigen it binds to is not known. The input lacks base qualities; no much larger clone sits a single base away. The trial excluded patients who had a history of autoimmune disease or were on systemic immunosuppression. Peripheral blood for TCR sequencing was collected from all dose cohorts at baseline, on cycle 4 day 1, and on cycle 7 day 1. The samples were drawn from a first-in-human, open-label, multicenter phase I dose-escalation trial of ivuxolimab. Adults with locally advanced or metastatic melanoma, renal cell carcinoma, hepatocellular carcinoma or head and neck squamous cell carcinoma were enrolled in the trial. Before TCR sequencing, CD4+ T cells and CD8+ T cells were sorted from peripheral blood as separate populations. Genomic DNA was isolated from the sorted cells so that the TCRbeta CDR3 region could be sequenced. TCRbeta CDR3 regions were sequenced using the immunoSEQ Assay. The source is immuneACCESS, and TCRdb retained only in-frame sequences with V and J called. Part of the clones is not carried over; for the studies checked, unresolved V genes explain less than half of this, and the remainder is unexplained. The sample table contains 98,000 or so clones; only one count was recorded for roughly nine tenths of them. Of the sample, around 0.8% falls within the top ten clones.

The data stem from a study of OX40 agonist ivuxolimab in advanced cancers. About the investigation overall: The costimulatory receptor OX40 (CD134) was targeted by ivuxolimab, a fully human IgG2 agonistic monoclonal antibody. Intravenous ivuxolimab was administered to patients every 2 weeks at six dose levels: 0.01, 0.1, 0.3, 1.5, 3 and 10 mg/kg. Among the roughly 52 dose-escalation patients, around 20 had hepatocellular carcinoma, approximately 15 melanoma, 9 renal cell carcinoma and 9 head and neck cancer. A male proportion of under 85% and a mean age of 60 years, ranging from roughly 23 to 90, were recorded for the dose-escalation cohort. Prior anti-PD-1, anti-PD-L1 or anti-CTLA-4 therapy was permitted, and 30% to 50% of dose-escalation patients had received checkpoint inhibitors. Partial responses occurred in three dose-escalation patients: two with cutaneous melanoma and one with hepatocellular carcinoma. Peripheral TCRbeta sequencing aimed to test whether ivuxolimab altered TCR sequence diversity and caused clonal T-cell expansion. The paper reports the monotherapy dose-escalation portion (N of about 56 patients) of the phase I ivuxolimab trial. Study-wide conclusions, independent of this receptor: In the 0.1-3.0 mg/kg groups, partial responders had among the lowest normalized peripheral clonal expansion, particularly in CD8+ T cells. Low levels of normalized T-cell clonal expansion were also seen in some nonresponding patients. Clonal expansion of both CD4+ and CD8+ blood T cells was observed from baseline to week 6 at doses 0.1 to 3.0 mg/kg. After ivuxolimab, CD8+ T cells had more expanded clones than CD4+ T cells on average. Which antigens the clonally expanded peripheral T cells were specific for was not determined.

This receptor was obtained from an adult with an advanced solid tumor such as melanoma, head and neck, liver or kidney cancer. The source was CD4+ or CD8+ T cells sorted from blood, collected in a trial of the OX40 agonist ivuxolimab.

The DNA reads as follows: TGTGCCAGCAGTTCGCTACTAGCGGGGCCTTCAGATACGCAGTATTTT. Its translation is CASSSLLAGPSDTQYF. The rearrangement joined TRBV6-5 to TRBJ2-3; TRBD2 agrees with 10 junctional bases. V is pruned by 4 bases and J by 4 bases, leaving 8 bases of the junction without a gene match. Sequences MNHEY (CDR1) and SVGAGI (CDR2) are obtained from the germline V gene. From the cysteine through the phenylalanine, the CDR3 covers 16 amino acids. Left in the record is the CDR3 DNA by itself, 48 bases read in frame from the first base.